A selection of T cell receptor beta chains follows, all from one sample in a study of blood T cell repertoires in COVID-19. Assay: immunoSEQ multiplex PCR; the TCRdb copy retains only in-frame clones and omits some. The data show some 500,000 clones, with around 87% seen just once and approximately 1.8% held by the top ten. Sequences were obtained from PBMCs or T cells enriched from blood (not recorded which). The source is a woman aged 35 to 49 who had recovered from COVID-19. The CDR3 runs from the conserved cysteine through the conserved F or W. D genes are given only for firm matches. Clone size is given for some rows only: seen once, a few or many times, or a class if the clone is expanded.

d_gene | j_gene | abundance | v_gene | CDR3nt | CDR3aa
TRBD2 | TRBJ2-2 | . | TRBV7-8 | TGTGCCAGCAGCTCGATCGGACTAGCGGGAGGGGACGGGGAGCTGTTTTTT | CASSSIGLAGGDGELFF
. | TRBJ2-7 | . | TRBV7-2 | TGTGCCAGCAGCTCTGCACCAGGTACAGGGCTCCGTACCTACGAGCAGTACTTC | CASSSAPGTGLRTYEQYF
. | TRBJ2-3 | once | TRBV12-2 | TGTGCAAGTCGCCCCGGGCGGGCGGGATCCCCAGATACGCAGTATTTT | CASRPGRAGSPDTQYF
TRBD1 | TRBJ1-2 | . | TRBV19 | TGTGCCAGTAGTACCCTGAGGACAGGGGAGGACTATGGCTACACCTTC | CASSTLRTGEDYGYTF
. | TRBJ1-1 | . | TRBV11-2 | TGTGCCAGCAGACATGCCGGGAAGACTGAAGCTTTCTTT | CASRHAGKTEAFF
TRBD2 | TRBJ2-1 | . | TRBV6-2/TRBV6-3 | TGTGCCAGCAGCTTCAGCCCCAGCGGGAGCTTCTCCAATGAGCAGTTCTTC | CASSFSPSGSFSNEQFF
TRBD1 | TRBJ2-3 | . | TRBV7-8 | TGTGCCAGCAGCTTAGCGTACAGGGGCGCAGATACGCAGTATTTT | CASSLAYRGADTQYF
. | TRBJ2-7 | . | TRBV6-5 | TGTGCCAGCAGGCTTGGACAGAGCTACGAGCAGTACTTC | CASRLGQSYEQYF
. | TRBJ1-1 | . | TRBV19 | TGTGCCAGTAGTCCCCGGACAGCCTTTAACACTGAAGCTTTCTTT | CASSPRTAFNTEAFF
. | TRBJ1-2 | . | TRBV7-8 | TGTGCCAGCAGCTTGAGGAGGGGTGATGGCTACACCTTC | CASSLRRGDGYTF
. | TRBJ2-7 | . | TRBV7-6 | TGTGCCAGCAGCTTATCCGGCGGCCGTTCCTACGAGCAGTACTTC | CASSLSGGRSYEQYF
TRBD1 | TRBJ1-1 | . | TRBV9 | TGTGCCAGCAGTATCCGCGACAGGGGGCGCGGTACTGAAGCTTTCTTT | CASSIRDRGRGTEAFF
. | TRBJ1-4 | . | TRBV3-1/TRBV3-2 | TGTGCCAGCAGCCAAGGGCCGGCTGGGGCAGGAAAACTGTTTTTT | CASSQGPAGAGKLFF
TRBD2 | TRBJ2-3 | . | TRBV2 | TGTGCCAGCAGTGAAGCCGGGACTACCACAGATACGCAGTATTTT | CASSEAGTTTDTQYF
TRBD1 | TRBJ1-3 | few | TRBV4-3 | TGCGCCAGCAGTCCTACTAACCTAGGGACAGTGATATATTTT | CASSPTNLGTVIYF
. | TRBJ2-1 | once | TRBV19 | TGTGCCAGTAGTGGGTGGGGATCTGAGGGGTTCTTC | CASSGWGSEGFF
. | TRBJ1-5 | . | TRBV7-2 | TGTGCCAGCAGCTTCGGGGGGCCTTTTCAGCCCCAGCATTTT | CASSFGGPFQPQHF
TRBD1 | TRBJ1-5 | . | TRBV10-3 | TGTGCCATCAACGACAGGGGCAATCAGCCCCAGCATTTT | CAINDRGNQPQHF
. | TRBJ1-2 | . | TRBV10-3 | TGTGCCATCAGGACAGGAGACTATGGCTACACCTTC | CAIRTGDYGYTF
TRBD2 | TRBJ2-2 | . | TRBV4-1 | TGCGCCAGCAGCCAAACGGCGGGAGGGCCGATCGGGGAGCTGTTTTTT | CASSQTAGGPIGELFF
. | TRBJ1-1 | . | TRBV19 | TGTGCCAGTAGCTCGAACACTGAAGCTTTCTTT | CASSSNTEAFF
. | TRBJ1-5 | once | TRBV19 | TGTGCCAGTAGTATAGAGGTGGTGAGGGTCGGTCAGCCCCAGCATTTT | CASSIEVVRVGQPQHF
. | TRBJ1-4 | . | TRBV7-6 | TGTGCCAGCAGCGGAGGGGTGCCAGGGATACGTGAAAAACTGTTTTTT | CASSGGVPGIREKLFF
. | TRBJ2-7 | . | TRBV11-3 | TGTGCCAGCAGCCCTCGGAGGACCTCCTACGAGCAGTACTTC | CASSPRRTSYEQYF
TRBD1 | TRBJ1-1 | . | TRBV5-6 | TGTGCCAGCAGCCGCACGGACAGGACTGAAGCTTTCTTT | CASSRTDRTEAFF
. | TRBJ1-3 | . | TRBV28 | TGTGCCAGCAGTCCACCCCCTCTTTTGACAGGAATTGGAAACACCATATATTTT | CASSPPPLLTGIGNTIYF
. | TRBJ1-1 | . | TRBV2 | TGTGCCAGCACCAGGGTTATGAACACTGAAGCTTTCTTT | CASTRVMNTEAFF
TRBD1 | TRBJ2-7 | . | TRBV4-1 | TGCGCCAGCAGCCCGACTCCCGGGACAGGATTCTACGAGCAGTACTTC | CASSPTPGTGFYEQYF
TRBD1 | TRBJ2-1 | once | TRBV24-1 | TGTGCCACCAGTGATCCTGGACAGGGGGCTGACAATGAGCAGTTCTTC | CATSDPGQGADNEQFF
TRBD1 | TRBJ1-4 | . | TRBV5-1 | TGCGCCAGCAGCTACGGACAGGGCCTACGGCGGTCGGATGAAAAACTGTTTTTT | CASSYGQGLRRSDEKLFF
TRBD2 | TRBJ2-7 | once | TRBV6-5 | TGTGCCAGCAGTTACTCGGGTGCTAGCGGCTCCTACGAGCAGTACTTC | CASSYSGASGSYEQYF
TRBD1 | TRBJ2-1 | . | TRBV6-4 | TGTGCCAGCAGTGCCCTACTACAGGGGGCTCGCGCGGGAGAGACCAATGAGCAGTTCTTC | CASSALLQGARAGETNEQFF
. | TRBJ1-1 | . | TRBV9 | TGTGCCAGCAGCGTTGTAGCCAGGGACACTGAAGCTTTCTTT | CASSVVARDTEAFF
TRBD1 | TRBJ1-3 | . | TRBV27 | TGTGCCAGCAGCCTTCCCGGGGCCCCTTCGGGACAGGCGTCTGGAAACACCATATATTTT | CASSLPGAPSGQASGNTIYF
TRBD2 | TRBJ2-7 | once | TRBV9 | TGTGCCAGCAGCCCCCGAATGACTAGCGGATTCGACGAGCAGTACTTC | CASSPRMTSGFDEQYF
TRBD2 | TRBJ2-2 | once | TRBV19 | TGTGCCAGTAGTATAGTCCTAGCGGGAGTCGGGGGCGGGGAGCTGTTTTTT | CASSIVLAGVGGGELFF
TRBD1 | TRBJ1-2 | few | TRBV27 | TGTGCCAGTGGACAGGGTGCCACGAGGTATGGCTACACCTTC | CASGQGATRYGYTF
. | TRBJ2-6 | . | TRBV7-8 | TGTGCCAGCAGCTTAAGGAGGGTGGGGTCTGGGGCCAACGTCCTGACTTTC | CASSLRRVGSGANVLTF
. | TRBJ2-3 | . | TRBV19 | TGTGCCAGTAGTATGTGGCAGATAACCAGCACAGATACGCAGTATTTT | CASSMWQITSTDTQYF
. | TRBJ1-1 | . | TRBV12-5 | TGTGCTAGTGGTTTAAGCGCATTGAACACTGAAGCTTTCTTT | CASGLSALNTEAFF
TRBD2 | TRBJ2-7 | . | TRBV7-6 | TGTGCCAGCAGCTCCGGTAGCGGGAGTTGGAGCGAGCAGTACTTC | CASSSGSGSWSEQYF
. | TRBJ1-1 | . | TRBV15 | TGTGCCACCAGCAGAGATCAAGGGGTTGTTACTGAAGCTTTCTTT | CATSRDQGVVTEAFF
. | TRBJ2-1 | . | TRBV2 | TGTGCCAGCAGTGAAGAAATTAGCGGTAACAATGAGCAGTTCTTC | CASSEEISGNNEQFF
TRBD2 | TRBJ2-7 | . | TRBV7-2 | TGTGCCAGCAGCTTAGAATCGGGGGGCTCCTACGAGCAGTACTTC | CASSLESGGSYEQYF
TRBD1 | TRBJ1-5 | . | TRBV2 | TGTGCCAGCAGGGGACAGCTTAATCAGCCCCAGCATTTT | CASRGQLNQPQHF
TRBD1 | TRBJ1-5 | . | TRBV12-3/TRBV12-4 | TGTGCCAGCAGTTTGGCAGGGGGCCAGCCCCAGCATTTT | CASSLAGGQPQHF
. | TRBJ1-1 | . | TRBV28 | TGTGCCAGCAGCCCAATCGGGTCCAACACTGAAGCTTTCTTT | CASSPIGSNTEAFF
. | TRBJ2-4 | once | TRBV19 | TGTGCCAGTAGTCCTAGGTCAAGCATTCAGTACTTC | CASSPRSSIQYF
. | TRBJ1-6 | . | TRBV5-6 | TGTGCCAGCAGCATTGGTAAAGGACAGTATAATTCACCCCTCCACTTT | CASSIGKGQYNSPLHF
. | TRBJ2-4 | . | TRBV7-2 | TGTGCCAGCAGCACCCCCGCGGGGATTCAGTACTTC | CASSTPAGIQYF
. | TRBJ2-1 | . | TRBV7-8 | TGTGCCAGCAGCTTTAGTATGAATGAGCAGTTCTTC | CASSFSMNEQFF
TRBD1 | TRBJ1-4 | . | TRBV5-1 | TGCGCCAGCAGCTTGGGGGACAGGGAGGGTGAAAAACTGTTTTTT | CASSLGDREGEKLFF